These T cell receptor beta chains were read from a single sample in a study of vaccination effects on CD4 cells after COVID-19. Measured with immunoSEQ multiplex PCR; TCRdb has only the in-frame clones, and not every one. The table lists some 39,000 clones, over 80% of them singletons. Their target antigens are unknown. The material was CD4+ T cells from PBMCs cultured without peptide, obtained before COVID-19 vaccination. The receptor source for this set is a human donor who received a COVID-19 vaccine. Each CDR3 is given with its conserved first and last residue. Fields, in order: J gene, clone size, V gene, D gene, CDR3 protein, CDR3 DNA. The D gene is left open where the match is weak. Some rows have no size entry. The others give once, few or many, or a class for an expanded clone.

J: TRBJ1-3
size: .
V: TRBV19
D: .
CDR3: CASSLVSGNTIYF
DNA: TGTGCCAGTAGCTTAGTCTCTGGAAACACCATATATTTT

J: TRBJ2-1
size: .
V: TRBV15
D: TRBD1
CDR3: CATSRGGIPYNEQFF
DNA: TGCGCCACCAGCAGAGGGGGCATTCCTTACAATGAGCAGTTCTTC

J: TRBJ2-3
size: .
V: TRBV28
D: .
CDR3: CASSRFVLVGDTQYF
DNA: TGTGCCAGCAGCCGCTTCGTTTTGGTGGGAGATACGCAGTATTTT

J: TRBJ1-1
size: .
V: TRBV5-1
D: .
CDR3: CASSWDSRQAEAFF
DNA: TGCGCCAGCAGTTGGGACTCCAGGCAGGCTGAAGCTTTCTTT

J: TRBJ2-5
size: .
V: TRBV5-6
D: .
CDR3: CASRPLGPLGTETQYF
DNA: TGTGCCAGCAGACCTCTTGGTCCTCTTGGCACAGAGACCCAGTACTTC

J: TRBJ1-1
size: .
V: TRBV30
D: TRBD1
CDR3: CAWRGQGAQNTEAFF
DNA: TGTGCCTGGAGGGGACAGGGGGCGCAGAACACTGAAGCTTTCTTT

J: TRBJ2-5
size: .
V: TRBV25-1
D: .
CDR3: CASSRRDSRGNQYF
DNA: TGTGCCAGCAGTCGCCGGGACTCCCGGGGGAACCAGTACTTC

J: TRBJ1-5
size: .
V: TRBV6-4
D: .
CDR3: CASSLEAHSNQPQHF
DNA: TGTGCCAGCAGTCTCGAGGCCCATAGCAATCAGCCCCAGCATTTT

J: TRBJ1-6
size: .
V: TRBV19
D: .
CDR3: CASSIALGQGSSPLHF
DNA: TGTGCCAGTAGTATAGCTCTTGGGCAGGGAAGTTCACCCCTCCACTTT

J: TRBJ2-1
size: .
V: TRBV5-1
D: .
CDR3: CASSLGEVRMRGEQFF
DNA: TGCGCCAGCAGCTTGGGTGAGGTCCGAATGCGGGGTGAGCAGTTCTTC

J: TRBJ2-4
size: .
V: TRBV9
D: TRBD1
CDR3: CASSVAGTGGNIQYF
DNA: TGTGCCAGCAGCGTAGCTGGGACAGGGGGGAACATTCAGTACTTC

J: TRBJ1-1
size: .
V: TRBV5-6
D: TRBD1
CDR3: CASSLDRGRRAFF
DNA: TGTGCCAGCAGCTTGGATAGGGGGCGGAGGGCTTTCTTT

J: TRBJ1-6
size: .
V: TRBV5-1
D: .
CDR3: CASSGATGNIVYSPLHF
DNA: TGCGCCAGCAGCGGGGCGACAGGAAATATTGTTTATTCACCCCTCCACTTT

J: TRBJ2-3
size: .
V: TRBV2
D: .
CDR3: CASKTSTDTQYF
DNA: TGTGCCAGCAAAACTAGCACAGATACGCAGTATTTT

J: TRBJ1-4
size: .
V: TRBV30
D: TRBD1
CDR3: CAWSGTGFEKLFF
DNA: TGTGCCTGGTCCGGGACAGGGTTTGAAAAACTGTTTTTT

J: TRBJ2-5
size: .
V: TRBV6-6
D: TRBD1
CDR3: CASRPDRAETQYF
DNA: TGTGCCAGCAGACCCGACAGGGCAGAGACCCAGTACTTC

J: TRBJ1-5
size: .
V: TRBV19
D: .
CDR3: CASSTAVTQPQHF
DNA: TGTGCCAGTAGTACCGCAGTTACTCAGCCCCAGCATTTT

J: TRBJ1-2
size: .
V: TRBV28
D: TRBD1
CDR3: CASSDRQGAYVGYTF
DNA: TGTGCCAGCAGTGACAGACAGGGGGCATATGTTGGCTACACCTTC

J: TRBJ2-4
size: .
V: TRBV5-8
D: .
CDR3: CASSWGVSGGQNIQYF
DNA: TGTGCCAGCAGCTGGGGGGTCTCAGGAGGGCAAAACATTCAGTACTTC

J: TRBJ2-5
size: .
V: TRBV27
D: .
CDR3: CASSSSHVTETQYF
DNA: TGTGCCAGCAGTAGTTCCCACGTTACAGAGACCCAGTACTTC

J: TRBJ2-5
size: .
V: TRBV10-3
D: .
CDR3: CAISNDRETQYF
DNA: TGTGCCATCAGCAACGACAGGGAGACCCAGTACTTC

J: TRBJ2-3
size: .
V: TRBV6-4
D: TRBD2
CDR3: CASRRLAGGPSTDTQYF
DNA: TGTGCCAGCAGAAGACTAGCGGGGGGGCCTAGCACAGATACGCAGTATTTT

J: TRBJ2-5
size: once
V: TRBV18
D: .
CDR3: CASSPSDSGETQYF
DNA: TGTGCCAGCTCACCGTCCGACAGCGGAGAGACCCAGTACTTC

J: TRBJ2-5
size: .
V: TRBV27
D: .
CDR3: CASSLLPWGPETQYF
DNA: TGTGCCAGCAGTTTATTGCCCTGGGGACCGGAGACCCAGTACTTC

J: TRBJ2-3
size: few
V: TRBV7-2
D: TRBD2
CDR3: CASSPGGLAGIDTQYF
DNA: TGTGCCAGCAGCCCGGGGGGGCTAGCGGGGATAGATACGCAGTATTTT

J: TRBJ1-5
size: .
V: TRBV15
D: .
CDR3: CATSRDGWDLRFNQPQHF
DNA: TGTGCCACCAGCAGAGATGGGTGGGACCTACGATTCAATCAGCCCCAGCATTTT

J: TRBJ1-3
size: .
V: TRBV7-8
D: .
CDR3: CASSLSFTWPGNTIYF
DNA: TGTGCCAGCAGCTTATCATTTACTTGGCCTGGAAACACCATATATTTT

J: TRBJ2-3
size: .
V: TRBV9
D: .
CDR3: CASSSTQGYTDTQYF
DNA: TGTGCCAGCAGCTCCACCCAGGGATACACAGATACGCAGTATTTT

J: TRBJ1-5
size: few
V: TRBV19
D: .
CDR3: CASSIIRNQPQHF
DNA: TGTGCCAGTAGTATTATCCGAAATCAGCCCCAGCATTTT

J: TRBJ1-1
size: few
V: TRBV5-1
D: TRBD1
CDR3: CASSSAGTGRRYTEAFF
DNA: TGCGCCAGCAGCTCGGCCGGGACAGGGCGTCGCTACACTGAAGCTTTCTTT

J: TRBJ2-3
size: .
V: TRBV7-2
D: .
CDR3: CASSLVRPISPTSTDTQYF
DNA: TGTGCCAGCAGCTTAGTCAGGCCAATCTCTCCCACTAGCACAGATACGCAGTATTTT

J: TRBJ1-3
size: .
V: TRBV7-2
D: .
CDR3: CASSLVAASGNTIYF
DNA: TGTGCCAGCAGCTTAGTGGCGGCTTCTGGAAACACCATATATTTT

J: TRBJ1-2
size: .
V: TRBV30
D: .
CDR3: CAWTGSPNYGYTF
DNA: TGTGCCTGGACTGGCAGTCCTAACTATGGCTACACCTTC

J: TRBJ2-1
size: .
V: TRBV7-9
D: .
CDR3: CASSLAGASLNEQFF
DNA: TGTGCCAGCAGTTTGGCAGGGGCTAGCTTGAATGAGCAGTTCTTC

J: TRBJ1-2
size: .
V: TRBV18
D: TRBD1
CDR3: CASSPPARGPGNYGYTF
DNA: TGTGCCAGCTCACCACCGGCCAGGGGGCCCGGTAACTATGGCTACACCTTC